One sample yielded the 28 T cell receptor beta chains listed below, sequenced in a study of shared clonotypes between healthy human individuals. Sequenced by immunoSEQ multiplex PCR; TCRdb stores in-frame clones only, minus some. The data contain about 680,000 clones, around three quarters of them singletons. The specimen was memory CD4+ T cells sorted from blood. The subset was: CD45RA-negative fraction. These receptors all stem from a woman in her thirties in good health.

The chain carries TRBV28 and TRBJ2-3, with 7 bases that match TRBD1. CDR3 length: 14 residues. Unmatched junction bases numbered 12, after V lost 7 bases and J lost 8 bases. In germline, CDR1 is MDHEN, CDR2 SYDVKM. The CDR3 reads CASNLGTAQGTQYF. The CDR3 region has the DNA TGTGCCAGCAATCTGGGGACAGCGCAGGGTACGCAGTATTTT. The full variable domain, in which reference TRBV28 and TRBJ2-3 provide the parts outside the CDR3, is DVKVTQSSRYLVKRTGEKVFLECVQDMDHENMFWYRQDPGLGLRLIYFSYDVKMKEKGDIPEGYSVSREKKERFSLILESASTNQTSMYLCASNLGTAQGTQYFGPGTRLTVL.

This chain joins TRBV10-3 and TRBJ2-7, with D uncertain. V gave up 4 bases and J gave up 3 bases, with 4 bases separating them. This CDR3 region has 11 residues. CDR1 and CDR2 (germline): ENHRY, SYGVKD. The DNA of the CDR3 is TGTGCCATCAGTGGAGACTACGAGCAGTACTTC. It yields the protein CAISGDYEQYF.

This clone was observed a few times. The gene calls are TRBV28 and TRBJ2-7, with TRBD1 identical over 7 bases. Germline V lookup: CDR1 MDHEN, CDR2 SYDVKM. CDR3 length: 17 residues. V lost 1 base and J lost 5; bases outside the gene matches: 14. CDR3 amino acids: CASSLSPLDRVRHEQYF. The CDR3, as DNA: TGTGCCAGCAGTTTATCTCCTCTAGACAGGGTCAGGCACGAGCAGTACTTC. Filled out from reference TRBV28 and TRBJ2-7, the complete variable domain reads DVKVTQSSRYLVKRTGEKVFLECVQDMDHENMFWYRQDPGLGLRLIYFSYDVKMKEKGDIPEGYSVSREKKERFSLILESASTNQTSMYLCASSLSPLDRVRHEQYFGPGTRLTVT.

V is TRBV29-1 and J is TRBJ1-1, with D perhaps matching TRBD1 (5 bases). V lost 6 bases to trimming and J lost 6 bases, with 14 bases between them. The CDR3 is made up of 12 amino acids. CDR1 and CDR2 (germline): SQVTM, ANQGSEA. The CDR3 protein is CSVKEMGPEAFF. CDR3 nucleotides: TGCAGCGTGAAGGAGATGGGGCCTGAAGCTTTCTTT.

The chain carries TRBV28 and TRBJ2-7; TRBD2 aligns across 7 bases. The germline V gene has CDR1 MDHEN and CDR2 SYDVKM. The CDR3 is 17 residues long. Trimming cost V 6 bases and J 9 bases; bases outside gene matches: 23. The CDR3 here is CASRGVRHSGSDWGQYF. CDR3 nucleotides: TGTGCCAGCAGAGGAGTTCGTCATAGCGGGTCCGACTGGGGGCAGTACTTC.

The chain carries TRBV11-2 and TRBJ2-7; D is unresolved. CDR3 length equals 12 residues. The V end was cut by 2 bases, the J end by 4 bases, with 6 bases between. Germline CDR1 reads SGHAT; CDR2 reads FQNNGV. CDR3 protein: CASSLTNYEQYF. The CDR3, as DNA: TGTGCCAGCAGCTTAACAAATTACGAGCAGTACTTC.

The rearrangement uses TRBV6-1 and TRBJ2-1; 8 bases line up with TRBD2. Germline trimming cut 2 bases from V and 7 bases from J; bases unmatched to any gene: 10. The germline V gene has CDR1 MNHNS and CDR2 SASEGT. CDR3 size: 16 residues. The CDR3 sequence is CASSEQWLAGGNEQFF. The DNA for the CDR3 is TGTGCCAGCAGTGAACAGTGGCTAGCGGGTGGAAATGAGCAGTTCTTC.

DNA of the CDR3: TGTGCCAGCAGACCCGGGCCGAAATCCTACGAGCAGTACTTC. This gives the protein CASRPGPKSYEQYF. The rearrangement joins TRBV28 to TRBJ2-7; D call uncertain. Trimming cost V 6 bases and J 1 base, with 13 bases left between them. The CDR3 length is 14 residues. CDR1 is MDHEN, CDR2 SYDVKM, per germline.

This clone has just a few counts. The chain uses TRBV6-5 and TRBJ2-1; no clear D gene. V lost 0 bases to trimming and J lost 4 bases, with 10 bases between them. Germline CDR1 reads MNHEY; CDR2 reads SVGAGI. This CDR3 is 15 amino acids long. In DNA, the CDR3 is TGTGCCAGCAGTTACTCGACCACTTCTTACAATGAGCAGTTCTTC. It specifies CASSYSTTSYNEQFF.

This CDR3 reads CASSFGRGPNEQFF. In nucleotides, the CDR3 is TGTGCCAGCAGCTTCGGCAGGGGGCCGAATGAGCAGTTCTTC. This chain links TRBV7-8 with TRBJ2-1, with 8 positions matching TRBD1. V trimming: 3 bases; J trimming: 7 bases; junction bases outside the gene matches: 5. CDR1 SGHVS and CDR2 FQNEAQ come from the germline V gene. The CDR3 loop spans 14 amino acids.

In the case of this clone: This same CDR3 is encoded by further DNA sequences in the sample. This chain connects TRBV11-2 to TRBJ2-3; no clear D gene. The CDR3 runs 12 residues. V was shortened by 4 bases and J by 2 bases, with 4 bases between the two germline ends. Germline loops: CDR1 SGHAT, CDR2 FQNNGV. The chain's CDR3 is CASSSNTDTQYF. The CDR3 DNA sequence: TGTGCCAGCAGCTCCAACACAGATACGCAGTATTTT.

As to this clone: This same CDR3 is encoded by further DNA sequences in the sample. CDR3 loop: CASSLGQGVEKLFF. In DNA form, the CDR3 reads TGTGCCAGCAGCTTAGGACAGGGCGTCGAAAAACTGTTTTTT. The V call is TRBV7-9, the J call TRBJ1-4; TRBD1 aligns across 7 bases. Trimming took 1 base from V and 8 from J; bases not matched to a gene: 4. This CDR3 comprises 14 residues. CDR1 is SEHNR and CDR2 is FQNEAQ in the germline V gene (reference sequence).

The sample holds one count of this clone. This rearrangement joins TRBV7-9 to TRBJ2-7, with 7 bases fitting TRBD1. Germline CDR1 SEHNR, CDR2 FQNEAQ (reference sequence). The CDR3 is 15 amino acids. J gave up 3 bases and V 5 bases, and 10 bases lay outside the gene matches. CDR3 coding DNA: TGTGCCAGCAGCCCAAGGGACGGGACAGACTACGAGCAGTACTTC. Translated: CASSPRDGTDYEQYF.

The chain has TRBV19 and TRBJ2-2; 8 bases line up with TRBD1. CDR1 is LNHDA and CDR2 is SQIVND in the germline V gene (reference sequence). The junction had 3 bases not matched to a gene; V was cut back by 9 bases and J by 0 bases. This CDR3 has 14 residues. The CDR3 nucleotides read TGTGCCAGCCGGGGACAGGCGAACACCGGGGAGCTGTTTTTT. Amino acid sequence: CASRGQANTGELFF.

The CDR3 reads CASSSRGDLGNEKLFF. CDR3 nucleotide sequence: TGTGCCAGCAGCTCCAGAGGGGACTTGGGTAATGAAAAACTGTTTTTT. The rearrangement uses TRBV7-9 and TRBJ1-4; D is possibly TRBD1 (5 bases). Per the germline V gene, CDR1 is SEHNR and CDR2 is FQNEAQ (reference sequence). Trimming shortened V by 4 bases and J by 4 bases, and 16 bases separated the two germline ends. The CDR3 is made up of 16 amino acids.

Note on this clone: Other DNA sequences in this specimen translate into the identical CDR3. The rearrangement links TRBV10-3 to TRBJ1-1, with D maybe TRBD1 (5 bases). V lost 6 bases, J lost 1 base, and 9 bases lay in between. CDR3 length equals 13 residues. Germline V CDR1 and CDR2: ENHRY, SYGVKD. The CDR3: CAIRGGGNTEAFF. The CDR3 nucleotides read TGTGCCATCAGGGGGGGTGGGAACACTGAAGCTTTCTTT.

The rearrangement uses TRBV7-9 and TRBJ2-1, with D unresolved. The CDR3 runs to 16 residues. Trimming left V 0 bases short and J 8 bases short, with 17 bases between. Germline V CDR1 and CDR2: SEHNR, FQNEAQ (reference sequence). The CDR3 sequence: CASSLAPMGTWDEQFF. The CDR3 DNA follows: TGTGCCAGCAGCTTAGCGCCCATGGGAACCTGGGATGAGCAGTTCTTC.

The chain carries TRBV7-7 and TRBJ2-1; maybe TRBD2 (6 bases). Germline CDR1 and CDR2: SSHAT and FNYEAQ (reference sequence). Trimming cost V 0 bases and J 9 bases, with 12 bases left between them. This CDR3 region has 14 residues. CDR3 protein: CASSLALTSPEQFF. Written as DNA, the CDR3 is TGTGCCAGCAGCTTAGCCCTAACTAGCCCTGAGCAGTTCTTC.

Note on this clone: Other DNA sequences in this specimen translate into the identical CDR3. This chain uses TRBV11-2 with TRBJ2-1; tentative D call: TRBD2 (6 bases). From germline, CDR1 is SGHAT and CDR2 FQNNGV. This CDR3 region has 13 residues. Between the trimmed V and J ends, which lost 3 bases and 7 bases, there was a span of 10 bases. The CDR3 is CASSLGLSNEQFF. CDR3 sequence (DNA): TGTGCCAGCAGCTTGGGACTGTCTAATGAGCAGTTCTTC.

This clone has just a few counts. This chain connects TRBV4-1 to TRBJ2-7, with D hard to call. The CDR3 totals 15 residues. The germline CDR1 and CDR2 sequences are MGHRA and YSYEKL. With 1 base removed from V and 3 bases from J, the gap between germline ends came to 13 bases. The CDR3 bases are TGCGCCAGCAGCCAAGGCCCCGACCCGTTCTACGAGCAGTACTTC. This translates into CASSQGPDPFYEQYF.

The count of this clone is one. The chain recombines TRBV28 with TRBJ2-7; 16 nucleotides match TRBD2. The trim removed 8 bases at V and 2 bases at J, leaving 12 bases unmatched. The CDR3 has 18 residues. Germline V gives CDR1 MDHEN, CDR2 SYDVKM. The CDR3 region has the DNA TGTGCCAGCTCAATCGGGACTAGCGGGAGGGTCCGCACCTACGAGCAGTACTTC. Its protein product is CASSIGTSGRVRTYEQYF.

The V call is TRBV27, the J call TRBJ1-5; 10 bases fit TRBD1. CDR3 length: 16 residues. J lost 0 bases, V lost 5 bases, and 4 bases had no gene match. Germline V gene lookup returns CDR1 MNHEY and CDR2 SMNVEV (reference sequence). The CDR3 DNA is TGTGCCAGCAGTAGACGGACAGGGGGTAGCAATCAGCCCCAGCATTTT. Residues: CASSRRTGGSNQPQHF.

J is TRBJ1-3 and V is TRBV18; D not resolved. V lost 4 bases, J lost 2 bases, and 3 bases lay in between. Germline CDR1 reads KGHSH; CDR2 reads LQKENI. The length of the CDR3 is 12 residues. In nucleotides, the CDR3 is TGTGCCAGCTCACGACCTGGAAACACCATATATTTT. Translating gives CASSRPGNTIYF.

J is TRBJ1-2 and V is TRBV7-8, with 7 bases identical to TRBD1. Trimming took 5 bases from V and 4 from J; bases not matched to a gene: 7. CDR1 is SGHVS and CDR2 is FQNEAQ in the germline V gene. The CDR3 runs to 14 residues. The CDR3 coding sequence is TGTGCCAGCAGCCTTACGACAGGGTCCTATGGCTACACCTTC. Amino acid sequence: CASSLTTGSYGYTF.

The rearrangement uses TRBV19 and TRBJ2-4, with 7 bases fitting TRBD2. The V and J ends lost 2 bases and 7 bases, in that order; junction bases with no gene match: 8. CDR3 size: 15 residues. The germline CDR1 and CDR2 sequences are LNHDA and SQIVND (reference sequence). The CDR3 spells CASSIREGGPNIQYF. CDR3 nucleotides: TGTGCCAGTAGTATAAGGGAGGGAGGGCCCAACATTCAGTACTTC.

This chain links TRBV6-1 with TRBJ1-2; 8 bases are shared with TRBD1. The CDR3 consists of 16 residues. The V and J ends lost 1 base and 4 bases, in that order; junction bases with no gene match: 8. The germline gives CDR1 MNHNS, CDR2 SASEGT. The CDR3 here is CASSEVGTGVFYGYTF. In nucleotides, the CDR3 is TGTGCCAGCAGTGAAGTGGGGACAGGAGTATTCTATGGCTACACCTTC.

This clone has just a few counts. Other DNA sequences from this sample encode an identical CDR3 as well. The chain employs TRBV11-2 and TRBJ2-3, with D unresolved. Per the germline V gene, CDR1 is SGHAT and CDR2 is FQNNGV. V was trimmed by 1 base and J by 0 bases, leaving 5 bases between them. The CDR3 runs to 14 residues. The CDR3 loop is CASSLAWSTDTQYF. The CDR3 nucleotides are TGTGCCAGCAGCTTAGCTTGGAGCACAGATACGCAGTATTTT.

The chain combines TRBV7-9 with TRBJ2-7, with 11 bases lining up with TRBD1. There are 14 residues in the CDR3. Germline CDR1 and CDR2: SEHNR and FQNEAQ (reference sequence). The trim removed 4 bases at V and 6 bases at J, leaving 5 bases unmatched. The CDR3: CASSSGQGVVEQYF. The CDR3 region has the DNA TGTGCCAGCAGCTCGGGACAGGGGGTCGTCGAGCAGTACTTC.